The clone carrying this TCR beta chain was seen a few times. Its antigen remains unknown. TCRdb keeps only in-frame clones here, not all; method: immunoSEQ multiplex PCR. Recorded here are some 52,000 clones, none singletons. The sample belongs to a study of T cell clonality in common variable immunodeficiency. Notes on the study in general: Authors noted CVID clonality's cause needs subpopulation repertoire sequencing. Patient heterogeneity in the CVID cohort limited correlations between repertoire features and clinical complications. Compared with healthy controls, CVID subjects showed increased TCRbeta clonality, mostly in about a third.

Sequencing input: peripheral blood mononuclear cells. This clonotype originated in a person between 18 and 75 years old in good health.

CDR3 in amino acids: CAWSVLGQNEKLFF. The CDR3 bases that were read are TGTGCCTGGAGTGTACTAGGCCAGAATGAAAAG. The gene calls are TRBV30 and TRBJ2-2; D perhaps matches TRBD2 (5 bases). From the germline J gene comes the end of the CDR3, since the read stops 3 residues before it. The V gene's germline CDR1 is GTSNPN and CDR2 SVGIG (reference sequence). This CDR3 has 14 amino acids.